Listed below are T cell receptor beta chains from one sample, sequenced in a study of blood T cell repertoires in COVID-19. Produced via immunoSEQ multiplex PCR; TCRdb's table is partial and in-frame only. The repertoire holds 100,000 to 120,000 clones, over 65% seen once, with around 4% in the top ten. The sample was peripheral blood. The receptors were sampled from a woman over 75 with acute or convalescent COVID-19. Both conserved end residues are part of each CDR3.

V gene: TRBV19
CDR3 protein: CASSIARGTNEKLFF

V gene: TRBV30
CDR3 protein: CAWSGTGFEQYF

V gene: TRBV7-2
CDR3 protein: CASSLDRGGGNTIYF

V gene: TRBV5-6
CDR3 protein: CASSLAGGTYNEQFF

V gene: TRBV5-6
CDR3 protein: CASSSYSGWGDTEAFF

V gene: TRBV5-4
CDR3 protein: CASSLSTLRSYNSPLHF

V gene: TRBV7-2
CDR3 protein: CASSFSGPGYEQYF

V gene: TRBV7-2
CDR3 protein: CASSLEIAKKGVGYTF

V gene: TRBV6-5
CDR3 protein: CASTTTGTEAFF

V gene: TRBV9
CDR3 protein: CASRDRPHSGANVLTF

V gene: TRBV27
CDR3 protein: CASSQDRVGSYEQYF

V gene: TRBV2
CDR3 protein: CASSSGSSYNEQFF

V gene: TRBV2
CDR3 protein: CASTLLGQRYTF

V gene: TRBV2
CDR3 protein: CAREVTDTQYF

V gene: TRBV2
CDR3 protein: CASRDRVSISPLHF

V gene: TRBV5-1
CDR3 protein: CASSFRQGLGGDTQYF

V gene: TRBV6-5
CDR3 protein: CASRGAQWNHEQYF

V gene: TRBV18
CDR3 protein: CASSPTGQENEKLFF

V gene: TRBV4-1
CDR3 protein: CASSQDGRGGGRNEQYF